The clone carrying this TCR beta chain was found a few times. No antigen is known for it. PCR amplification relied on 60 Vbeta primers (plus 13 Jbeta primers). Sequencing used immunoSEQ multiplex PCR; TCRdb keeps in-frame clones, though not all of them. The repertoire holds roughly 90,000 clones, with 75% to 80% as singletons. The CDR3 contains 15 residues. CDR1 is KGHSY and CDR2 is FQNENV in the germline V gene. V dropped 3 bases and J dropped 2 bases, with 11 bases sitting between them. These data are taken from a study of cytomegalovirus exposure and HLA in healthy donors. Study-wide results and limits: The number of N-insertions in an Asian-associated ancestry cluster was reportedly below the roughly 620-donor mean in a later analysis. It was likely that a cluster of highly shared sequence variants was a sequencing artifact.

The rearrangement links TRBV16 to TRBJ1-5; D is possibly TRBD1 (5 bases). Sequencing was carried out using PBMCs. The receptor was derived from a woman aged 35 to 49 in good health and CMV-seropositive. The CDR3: CASSQNWGGNQPQHF. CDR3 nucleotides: TGTGCCAGCAGCCAGAACTGGGGGGGCAATCAGCCCCAGCATTTT.